This T cell receptor beta chain is from a study of response to subunit inactivated influenza vaccine. Overall study findings and caveats: The study's authors posited that every seasonal influenza vaccination enlists few new T cells.

The CDR3 sequence is 14 residues long. V gave up 2 bases and J gave up 2 bases, with 9 bases separating them. The germline gives CDR1 MNHEY, CDR2 SVGEGT. In its sample, this clonotype was seen a few times. Its specificity is unknown. TCRdb re-analysed the RT-PCR reads in MiXCR, keeping a single row per CDR3 protein. The sample lists hundreds of thousands of distinct CDR3 sequences; about a sixth were seen once. The starting material was PBMCs from blood, obtained approximately 12 days after vaccination. The receptor comes from a man aged 50 to 60 who received an inactivated influenza vaccine. This chain connects TRBV6-2 or TRBV6-3 to TRBJ1-1, with D uncertain. CDR3 DNA sequence: TGTGCCAGCAGTTACGGCGGCGGAAACACTGAAGCTTTCTTT. It encodes CASSYGGGNTEAFF.